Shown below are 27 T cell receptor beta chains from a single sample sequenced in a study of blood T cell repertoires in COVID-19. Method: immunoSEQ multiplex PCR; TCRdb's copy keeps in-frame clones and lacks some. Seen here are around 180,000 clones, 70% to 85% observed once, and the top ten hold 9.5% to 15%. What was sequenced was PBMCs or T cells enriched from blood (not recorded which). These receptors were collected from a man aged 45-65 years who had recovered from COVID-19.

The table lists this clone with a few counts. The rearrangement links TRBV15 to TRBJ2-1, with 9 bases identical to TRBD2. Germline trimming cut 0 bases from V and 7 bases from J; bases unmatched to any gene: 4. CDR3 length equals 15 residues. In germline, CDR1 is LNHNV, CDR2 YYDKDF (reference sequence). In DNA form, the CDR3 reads TGTGCCACCAGCAGAGATCTCGCGGGAGGGAATGAGCAGTTCTTC. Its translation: CATSRDLAGGNEQFF.

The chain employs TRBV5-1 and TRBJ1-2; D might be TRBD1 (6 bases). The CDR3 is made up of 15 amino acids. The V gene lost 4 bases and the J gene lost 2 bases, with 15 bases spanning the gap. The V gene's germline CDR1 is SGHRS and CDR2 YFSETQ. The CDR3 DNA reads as TGCGCCAGCAGCCCTAGGGACAACTCAAACTATGGCTACACCTTC. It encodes CASSPRDNSNYGYTF. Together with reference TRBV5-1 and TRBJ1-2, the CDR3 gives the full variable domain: KAGVTQTPRYLIKTRGQQVTLSCSPISGHRSVSWYQQTPGQGLQFLFEYFSETQRNKGNFPGRFSGRQFSNSRSEMNVSTLELGDSALYLCASSPRDNSNYGYTFGSGTRLTVV.

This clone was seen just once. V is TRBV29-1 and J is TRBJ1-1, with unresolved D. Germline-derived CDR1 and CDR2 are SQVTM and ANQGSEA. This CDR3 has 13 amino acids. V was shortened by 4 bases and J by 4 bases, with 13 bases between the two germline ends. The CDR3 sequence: CSVGSWERTEAFF. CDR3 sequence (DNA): TGCAGCGTTGGGTCCTGGGAGCGCACTGAAGCTTTCTTT.

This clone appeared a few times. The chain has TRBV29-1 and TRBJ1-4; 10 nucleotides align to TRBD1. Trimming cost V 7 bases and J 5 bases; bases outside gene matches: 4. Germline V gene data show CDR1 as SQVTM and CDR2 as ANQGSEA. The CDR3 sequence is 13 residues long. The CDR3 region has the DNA TGCAGCGCCCTGGGACAGGGGAATGAAAAACTGTTTTTT. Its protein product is CSALGQGNEKLFF. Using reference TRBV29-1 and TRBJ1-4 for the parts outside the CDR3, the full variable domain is SAVISQKPSRDICQRGTSLTIQCQVDSQVTMMFWYRQQPGQSLTLIATANQGSEATYESGFVIDKFPISRPNLTFSTLTVSNMSPEDSSIYLCSALGQGNEKLFFGSGTQLSVL.

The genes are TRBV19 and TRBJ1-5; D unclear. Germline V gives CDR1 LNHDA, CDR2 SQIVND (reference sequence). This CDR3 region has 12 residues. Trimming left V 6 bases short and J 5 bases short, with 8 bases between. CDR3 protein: CASSDGDQPQHF. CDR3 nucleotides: TGTGCCAGTAGCGACGGGGATCAGCCCCAGCATTTT.

This CDR3 reads CASSSSGTGFHRHGYTF. In nucleotides, the CDR3 is TGTGCCAGCAGTTCTTCCGGGACAGGGTTCCACCGGCATGGCTACACCTTC. The J gene is TRBJ1-2, the V gene TRBV28; 9 bases line up with TRBD1. CDR1 MDHEN and CDR2 SYDVKM come from the germline V gene. V was pared by 4 bases and J by 6 bases, with 15 bases of the junction left unmatched. CDR3 length: 17 residues.

The CDR3 region has the DNA TGTGCTAGTGGTTTGTCGGGGGGATCGGAGCAGTTCTTC. Its translation: CASGLSGGSEQFF. The chain couples TRBV12-5 to TRBJ2-1, with TRBD2 matching 7 bases. The CDR3 loop spans 13 amino acids. Germline loops: CDR1 LGHNT, CDR2 FRNRAP. The V segment lost 2 bases and the J segment 10 bases; nucleotides outside the gene matches: 5.

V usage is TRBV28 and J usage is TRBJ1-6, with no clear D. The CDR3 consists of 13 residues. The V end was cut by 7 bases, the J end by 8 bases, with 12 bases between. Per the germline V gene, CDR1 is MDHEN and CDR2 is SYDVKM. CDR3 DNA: TGTGCCAGCACCTTAGCCCACGATTCACCCCTCCACTTT. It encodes CASTLAHDSPLHF. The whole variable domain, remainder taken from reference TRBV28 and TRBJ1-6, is DVKVTQSSRYLVKRTGEKVFLECVQDMDHENMFWYRQDPGLGLRLIYFSYDVKMKEKGDIPEGYSVSREKKERFSLILESASTNQTSMYLCASTLAHDSPLHFGNGTRLTVT.

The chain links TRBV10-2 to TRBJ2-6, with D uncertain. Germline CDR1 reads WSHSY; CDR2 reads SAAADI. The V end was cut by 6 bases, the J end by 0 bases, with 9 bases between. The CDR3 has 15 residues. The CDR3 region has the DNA TGCGCCAGCAGCTCCCGAGGCTCTGGGGCCAACGTCCTGACTTTC. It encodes CASSSRGSGANVLTF.

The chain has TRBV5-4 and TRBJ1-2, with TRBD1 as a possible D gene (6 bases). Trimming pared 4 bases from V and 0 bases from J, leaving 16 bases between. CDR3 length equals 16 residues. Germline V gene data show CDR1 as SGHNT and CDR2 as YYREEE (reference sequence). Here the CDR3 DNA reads TGTGCCAGCAGCCGTCAACAGGGTGGGGCTAACTATGGCTACACCTTC. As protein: CASSRQQGGANYGYTF.

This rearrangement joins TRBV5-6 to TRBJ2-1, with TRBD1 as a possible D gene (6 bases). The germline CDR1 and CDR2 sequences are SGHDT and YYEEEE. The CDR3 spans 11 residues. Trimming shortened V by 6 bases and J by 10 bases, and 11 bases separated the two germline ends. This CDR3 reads CASTSGVEQFF. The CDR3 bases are TGTGCCAGCACCTCAGGGGTCGAGCAGTTCTTC.

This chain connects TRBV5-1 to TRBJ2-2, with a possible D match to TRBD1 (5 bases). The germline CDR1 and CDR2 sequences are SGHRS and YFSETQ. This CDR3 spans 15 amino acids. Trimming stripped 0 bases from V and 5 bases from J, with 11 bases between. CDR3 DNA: TGCGCCAGCAGCTTGGGCGACAGATGGACCGGGGAGCTGTTTTTT. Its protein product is CASSLGDRWTGELFF. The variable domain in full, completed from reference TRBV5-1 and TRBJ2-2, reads KAGVTQTPRYLIKTRGQQVTLSCSPISGHRSVSWYQQTPGQGLQFLFEYFSETQRNKGNFPGRFSGRQFSNSRSEMNVSTLELGDSALYLCASSLGDRWTGELFFGEGSRLTVL.

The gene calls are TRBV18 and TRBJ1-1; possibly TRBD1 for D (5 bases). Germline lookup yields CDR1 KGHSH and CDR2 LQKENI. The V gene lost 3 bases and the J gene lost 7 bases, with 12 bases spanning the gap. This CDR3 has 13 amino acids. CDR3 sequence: CASSPQGHLEAFF. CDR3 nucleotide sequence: TGTGCCAGCTCACCCCAAGGACACCTTGAAGCTTTCTTT.

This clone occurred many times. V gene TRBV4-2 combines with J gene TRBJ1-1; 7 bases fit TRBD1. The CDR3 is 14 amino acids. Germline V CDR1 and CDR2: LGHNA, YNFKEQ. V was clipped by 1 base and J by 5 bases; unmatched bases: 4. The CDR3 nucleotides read TGTGCCAGCAGCCAAGCAGGGGGTCGGACTGAAGCTTTCTTT. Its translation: CASSQAGGRTEAFF.

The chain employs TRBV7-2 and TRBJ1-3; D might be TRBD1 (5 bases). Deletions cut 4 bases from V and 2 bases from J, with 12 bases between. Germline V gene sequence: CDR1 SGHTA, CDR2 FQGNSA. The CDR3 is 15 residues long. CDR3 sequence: CASSSDSHPGNTIYF. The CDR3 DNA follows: TGTGCCAGCAGCTCAGACAGCCACCCTGGAAACACCATATATTTT. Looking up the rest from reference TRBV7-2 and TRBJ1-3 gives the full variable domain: GAGVSQSPSNKVTEKGKDVELRCDPISGHTALYWYRQSLGQGLEFLIYFQGNSAPDKSGLPSDRFSAERTGGSVSTLTIQRTQQEDSAVYLCASSSDSHPGNTIYFGEGSWLTVV.

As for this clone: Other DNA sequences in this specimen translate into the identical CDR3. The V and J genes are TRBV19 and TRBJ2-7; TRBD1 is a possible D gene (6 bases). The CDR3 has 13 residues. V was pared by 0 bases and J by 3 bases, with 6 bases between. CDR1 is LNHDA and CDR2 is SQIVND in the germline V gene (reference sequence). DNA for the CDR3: TGTGCCAGTAGTATAGACAGGGGCTACGAGCAGTACTTC. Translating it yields CASSIDRGYEQYF.

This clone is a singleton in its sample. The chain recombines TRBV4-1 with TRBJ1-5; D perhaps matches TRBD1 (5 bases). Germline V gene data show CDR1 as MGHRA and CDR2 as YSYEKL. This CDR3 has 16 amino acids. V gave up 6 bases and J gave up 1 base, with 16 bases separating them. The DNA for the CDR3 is TGCGCCAGCAGTCCGATGGGGGGACGGAGCAATCAGCCCCAGCATTTT. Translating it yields CASSPMGGRSNQPQHF.

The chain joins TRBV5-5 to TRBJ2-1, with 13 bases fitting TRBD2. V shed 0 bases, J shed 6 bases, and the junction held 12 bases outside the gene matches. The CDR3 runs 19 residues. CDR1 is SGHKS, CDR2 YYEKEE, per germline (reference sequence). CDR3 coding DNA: TGTGCCAGCAGCTTGGCCGTTGGGACTAGCGGGGCCTTGGGCAATGAGCAGTTCTTC. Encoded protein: CASSLAVGTSGALGNEQFF.

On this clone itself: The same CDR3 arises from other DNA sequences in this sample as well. The CDR3 sequence: CASSLGGEETQYF. Written as DNA, the CDR3 is TGTGCCAGCAGCCTGGGGGGGGAAGAGACCCAGTACTTC. J is TRBJ2-5 and V is TRBV5-4, with 7 bases that match TRBD2. V shed 4 bases, J shed 3 bases, and the junction held 3 bases outside the gene matches. The CDR3 has 13 residues. Germline lookup yields CDR1 SGHNT and CDR2 YYREEE (reference sequence).

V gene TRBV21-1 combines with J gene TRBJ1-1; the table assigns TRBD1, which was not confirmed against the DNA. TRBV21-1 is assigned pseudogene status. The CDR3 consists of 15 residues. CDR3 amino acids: CASSKRQLMNTEAFF. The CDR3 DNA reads TGTGCCAGCAGCAAAAGACAGCTGATGAACACTGAAGCTTTCTTT.

For the CDR3, the DNA is TGTGCCAGCACCATCGGGACTGGAAACACCATATATTTT. Protein product: CASTIGTGNTIYF. The chain recombines TRBV12-3 or TRBV12-4 with TRBJ1-3, with D uncertain. The CDR3 runs to 13 residues. The V end was cut by 7 bases, the J end by 2 bases, with 9 bases between.

CDR3 in DNA: TGCGCCAGCAGCTTGGTGGCCGGACAGGGGAACGAGCAGTACTTC. Translating it yields CASSLVAGQGNEQYF. The chain employs TRBV5-1 and TRBJ2-7, with 9 bases fitting TRBD1. This CDR3 region has 15 residues. V trimming: 0 bases; J trimming: 5 bases; junction bases outside the gene matches: 6. Germline V gives CDR1 SGHRS, CDR2 YFSETQ. Combining the CDR3 with reference TRBV5-1 and TRBJ2-7 gives the whole variable domain KAGVTQTPRYLIKTRGQQVTLSCSPISGHRSVSWYQQTPGQGLQFLFEYFSETQRNKGNFPGRFSGRQFSNSRSEMNVSTLELGDSALYLCASSLVAGQGNEQYFGPGTRLTVT.

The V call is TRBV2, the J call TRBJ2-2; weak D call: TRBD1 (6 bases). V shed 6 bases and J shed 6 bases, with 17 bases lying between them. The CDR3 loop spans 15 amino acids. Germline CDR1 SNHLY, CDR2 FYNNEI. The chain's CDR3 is CASRSKGVTSGELFF. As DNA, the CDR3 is TGTGCCAGCAGGTCCAAGGGGGTGACGTCCGGGGAGCTGTTTTTT.

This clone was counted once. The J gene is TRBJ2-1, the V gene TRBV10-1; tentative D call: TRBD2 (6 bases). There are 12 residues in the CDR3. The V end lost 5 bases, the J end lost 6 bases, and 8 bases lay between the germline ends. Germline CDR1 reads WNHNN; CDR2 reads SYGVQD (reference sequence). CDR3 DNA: TGCGCCAGCAGTCGGGGGACCAATGAGCAGTTCTTC. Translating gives CASSRGTNEQFF.

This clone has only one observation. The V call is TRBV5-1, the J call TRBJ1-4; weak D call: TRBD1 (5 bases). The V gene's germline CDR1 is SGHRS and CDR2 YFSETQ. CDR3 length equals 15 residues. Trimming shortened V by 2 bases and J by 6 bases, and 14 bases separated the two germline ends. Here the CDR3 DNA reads TGCGCCAGCAGCTTAGGCGGGGCCCAGGATGAAAAACTGTTTTTT. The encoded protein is CASSLGGAQDEKLFF.

CDR3 nucleotides: TGTGCCAGCAGTTTAAGGGGTATTGGGGGGTTGCTCGAAGCTTTCTTT. It translates to CASSLRGIGGLLEAFF. The J gene is TRBJ1-1, the V gene TRBV28, with D maybe TRBD1 (5 bases). V shed 2 bases and J shed 8 bases, with 21 bases lying between them. The CDR3 is 16 residues long. Germline V gene data show CDR1 as MDHEN and CDR2 as SYDVKM.

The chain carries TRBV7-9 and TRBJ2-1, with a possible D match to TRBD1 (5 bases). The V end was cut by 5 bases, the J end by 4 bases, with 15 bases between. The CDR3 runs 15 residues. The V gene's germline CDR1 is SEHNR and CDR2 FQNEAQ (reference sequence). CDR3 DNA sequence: TGTGCCAGCAGCCTCAGGGTGTATCGGTACAATGAGCAGTTCTTC. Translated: CASSLRVYRYNEQFF.